Below are 27 T cell receptor beta chains sequenced from a single sample in a study of CD8+ T cells in alopecia areata. This sample's treatment: oral pan-JAK inhibitor, 5-10 mg twice daily. Isolated RNA was reverse transcribed into cDNA used as the sequencing template. Method: immunoSEQ multiplex PCR; TCRdb's copy keeps in-frame clones and lacks some. The sample yields 79,000 or so clones, approximately 66% seen once. The sequencing used CD8+ T cells sorted from blood, collected at week 24, from a patient treated with tofacitinib. The receptors were gathered from a human donor with alopecia areata.

This sequence joins TRBV27 and TRBJ1-1; D remains unclear. V lost 0 bases to trimming and J lost 4 bases, with 6 bases between them. Germline values: CDR1 MNHEY, CDR2 SMNVEV (reference sequence). CDR3 length: 13 amino acids. The CDR3 here is CASSLSGSTEAFF. The CDR3 bases are TGTGCCAGCAGTTTATCTGGAAGCACTGAAGCTTTCTTT.

DNA for the CDR3: TGTGCCAGCAGTTCCCGGACTAGCGGAGACAATGAGCAGTTCTTC. It specifies CASSSRTSGDNEQFF. V usage is TRBV27 and J usage is TRBJ2-1; 10 bases agree with TRBD2. The trim removed 4 bases at V and 5 bases at J, leaving 5 bases unmatched. The CDR3 sequence is 15 residues long. The germline CDR1 and CDR2 sequences are MNHEY and SMNVEV (reference sequence).

This chain's CDR3 is CASSLRGVGGEQFF. Written as DNA, the CDR3 is TGTGCCAGCAGTTTGAGAGGGGTCGGAGGTGAGCAGTTCTTC. The chain has TRBV28 and TRBJ2-1; D is perhaps TRBD1 or TRBD2 (5 bases each). V lost 3 bases to trimming and J lost 9 bases, with 15 bases between them. There are 14 residues in the CDR3. Germline V gene data show CDR1 as MDHEN and CDR2 as SYDVKM.

DNA of the CDR3: TGCAGCGTTGAGACAGGAGAGACTGAAGCTTTCTTT. As protein: CSVETGETEAFF. V and J are TRBV29-1 and TRBJ1-1, with a possible D match to TRBD1 (6 bases). The germline V and J ends were trimmed by 3 bases and 5 bases, with 10 bases remaining between them. The CDR3 length is 12 residues. CDR1 is SQVTM, CDR2 ANQGSEA, per germline. The full variable domain, with the rest looked up from reference TRBV29-1 and TRBJ1-1, is SAVISQKPSRDICQRGTSLTIQCQVDSQVTMMFWYRQQPGQSLTLIATANQGSEATYESGFVIDKFPISRPNLTFSTLTVSNMSPEDSSIYLCSVETGETEAFFGQGTRLTVV.

This chain joins TRBV23-1 and TRBJ1-1; D is possibly TRBD1 (6 bases). TRBV23-1 is reported as an ORF; its role is uncertain. Trimming took 0 bases from V and 6 from J, leaving 17 bases between them. This CDR3 is 16 amino acids long. The CDR3 DNA follows: TGCGCCAGCAGTCAATCGTGGGGGGCGGTCGGTCCTGAAGCTTTCTTT. Its protein is CASSQSWGAVGPEAFF.

A few counts support this clone. The V and J genes are TRBV7-6 and TRBJ2-7; D not certain. CDR1 is SGHVS and CDR2 is FNYEAQ in the germline V gene. V lost 5 bases and J 3 bases, leaving 17 bases between the germline ends. This CDR3 spans 15 amino acids. In nucleotides, the CDR3 is TGTGCCAGCAGCCCCGGAGCAGCCGGCAGCTACGAGCAGTACTTC. Amino acids: CASSPGAAGSYEQYF.

The rearrangement joins TRBV11-2 to TRBJ2-1; D not certain. This CDR3 is built from 14 residues. The germline V and J ends were trimmed by 5 bases and 5 bases, with 13 bases remaining between them. Germline V lookup: CDR1 SGHAT, CDR2 FQNNGV. For the CDR3, the DNA is TGTGCCAGCAGCCCCAGCAATTCGGACAATGAGCAGTTCTTC. Protein sequence: CASSPSNSDNEQFF.

The rearrangement links TRBV27 to TRBJ2-7; D is uncertain. The CDR3 sequence is 12 residues long. Germline CDR1 and CDR2: MNHEY and SMNVEV (reference sequence). V was pared by 2 bases and J by 5 bases, with 7 bases between. CDR3 DNA: TGTGCCAGCAGTTTAGCTCCCCACGAGCAGTACTTC. Its protein is CASSLAPHEQYF.

The chain links TRBV27 to TRBJ2-7; D unclear. This CDR3 comprises 16 residues. CDR1 and CDR2 (germline): MNHEY, SMNVEV (reference sequence). The V gene lost 6 bases and the J gene lost 4 bases, with 22 bases spanning the gap. Here the CDR3 DNA reads TGTGCCAGCAGCCCCCCGGCAGGCCCCCCTGTATACGAGCAGTACTTC. Encoded protein: CASSPPAGPPVYEQYF.

The J gene is TRBJ1-5, the V gene TRBV5-6; 9 positions match TRBD1. V dropped 4 bases and J dropped 3; count of bases not matched to a gene: 5. Germline values: CDR1 SGHDT, CDR2 YYEEEE. The CDR3 has 15 residues. The CDR3 bases are TGTGCCAGCAGCCAAGGGACAGGGTTCAATCAGCCCCAGCATTTT. Amino acids: CASSQGTGFNQPQHF.

With regard to this clone: This sample also contains other DNA sequences that code for the same CDR3. The genes are TRBV7-9 and TRBJ1-1; 8 nucleotides line up with TRBD1. The CDR3 has 14 amino acids. V shed 4 bases, J shed 5 bases, and the junction held 6 bases outside the gene matches. Per the germline V gene, CDR1 is SEHNR and CDR2 is FQNEAQ (reference sequence). For the CDR3, the DNA is TGTGCCAGCAGCTCAACAGGGGGGAGGACTGAAGCTTTCTTT. Protein product: CASSSTGGRTEAFF.

This clone was counted only a few times. The chain uses TRBV4-3 and TRBJ1-3; D is uncertain. V was trimmed by 2 bases and J by 7 bases, leaving 9 bases between them. The CDR3 sequence is 13 residues long. CDR1 and CDR2 from the germline V gene are LGHNA and YSLEER. CDR3 sequence reads: CASSQLPGNTIYF. CDR3 nucleotides: TGCGCCAGCAGCCAATTACCGGGGAACACCATATATTTT.

This chain links TRBV27 with TRBJ2-1; perhaps TRBD1 as D (6 bases). Looked up from germline, CDR1 is MNHEY and CDR2 is SMNVEV (reference sequence). V dropped 5 bases and J dropped 8 bases, with 13 bases sitting between them. The CDR3 covers 13 residues. The CDR3, as DNA: TGTGCCAGCAGTCCGTTACGACAGGATGAGCAGTTCTTC. As protein: CASSPLRQDEQFF.

The chain recombines TRBV15 with TRBJ1-5; the D gene is possibly TRBD1 (6 bases). The germline V gene has CDR1 LNHNV and CDR2 YYDKDF (reference sequence). The V gene lost 0 bases and the J gene lost 6 bases, with 12 bases spanning the gap. This CDR3 has 15 amino acids. The DNA for the CDR3 is TGTGCCACCAGCAGAGATCGGGGGCGCGGTCAGCCCCAGCATTTT. Amino acids: CATSRDRGRGQPQHF.

This clone was picked up a small number of times. The V and J genes are TRBV27 and TRBJ1-1; the D is unclear. Germline V gives CDR1 MNHEY, CDR2 SMNVEV (reference sequence). Deletions cut 3 bases from V and 3 bases from J, with 8 bases between. There are 13 residues in the CDR3. For the CDR3, the DNA is TGTGCCAGCAGTTTCGGCGGGTACACTGAAGCTTTCTTT. This sequence encodes CASSFGGYTEAFF.

The chain carries TRBV5-1 and TRBJ2-5, with D possibly being TRBD1 (7 bases). Germline V lookup: CDR1 SGHRS, CDR2 YFSETQ. V was trimmed by 0 bases and J by 0 bases, leaving 15 bases between them. CDR3 length: 17 residues. The CDR3 is CASSLAGGGLYQETQYF. The CDR3 DNA reads TGCGCCAGCAGCTTGGCAGGGGGAGGACTGTACCAAGAGACCCAGTACTTC.

The chain carries TRBV10-3 and TRBJ2-1; D is uncertain. Looked up from germline, CDR1 is ENHRY and CDR2 is SYGVKD. CDR3 size: 13 residues. The V and J ends lost 11 bases and 0 bases respectively, with 11 bases between them. The CDR3 region has the DNA TGTGCCTCCAAGCCAAGCTCCTACAATGAGCAGTTCTTC. Residues: CASKPSSYNEQFF.

V usage is TRBV4-3 and J usage is TRBJ2-7; D remains unclear. V lost 1 base to trimming and J lost 1 base, with 8 bases between them. CDR1 LGHNA and CDR2 YSLEER come from the germline V gene. The CDR3 has 14 residues. The chain's CDR3 is CASSQGQQSYEQYF. In DNA, the CDR3 is TGCGCCAGCAGCCAAGGGCAACAGTCCTACGAGCAGTACTTC.

The V and J genes are TRBV27 and TRBJ2-5; no firm D call. This CDR3 spans 9 amino acids. Trimming pared 8 bases from V and 5 bases from J, leaving 3 bases between. In germline, CDR1 is MNHEY, CDR2 SMNVEV (reference sequence). The CDR3, as DNA: TGTGCCAGCTACGAGACCCAGTACTTC. Translation: CASYETQYF.

The V call is TRBV9, the J call TRBJ2-3; TRBD2 aligns across 8 bases. Trimming removed 0 bases from V and 4 bases from J; junction bases left unmatched: 7. The germline V gene has CDR1 SGDLS and CDR2 YYNGEE. The CDR3 is 16 residues long. The CDR3 DNA reads as TGTGCCAGCAGCGTAGGTAACGGGGGGGTCGCAGATACGCAGTATTTT. Encoded protein: CASSVGNGGVADTQYF. Filled out from reference TRBV9 and TRBJ2-3, the complete variable domain reads DSGVTQTPKHLITATGQRVTLRCSPRSGDLSVYWYQQSLDQGLQFLIQYYNGEERAKGNILERFSAQQFPDLHSELNLSSLELGDSALYFCASSVGNGGVADTQYFGPGTRLTVL.

This clone was seen a few times. The chain couples TRBV27 to TRBJ1-2; 7 bases are shared with TRBD1. This CDR3 comprises 14 residues. V gave up 4 bases and J gave up 8 bases; unmatched junction bases: 10. Germline V gives CDR1 MNHEY, CDR2 SMNVEV (reference sequence). Written as DNA, the CDR3 is TGTGCCAGCAGTTCCGACCTGGACAGGTGGGGCTACACCTTC. It is translated as CASSSDLDRWGYTF.

The J gene is TRBJ2-7, the V gene TRBV4-1; D ambiguous. CDR1 and CDR2 (germline): MGHRA, YSYEKL. Deletions cut 1 base from V and 5 bases from J, with 15 bases between. The CDR3 is 15 amino acids. The CDR3 DNA is TGCGCCAGCAGCCAAGTAAGTCGGGTCGTCCACGAGCAGTACTTC. Protein sequence: CASSQVSRVVHEQYF.

V is TRBV30 and J is TRBJ2-1; tentatively, D is TRBD2 (7 bases). Germline CDR1 is GTSNPN and CDR2 is SVGIG (reference sequence). V lost 1 base, J lost 7 bases, and 17 bases lay in between. The CDR3 totals 15 residues. The CDR3 DNA follows: TGTGCCTGGAGTGAATCTCGGGGGGCGCTGAATGAGCAGTTCTTC. Protein: CAWSESRGALNEQFF.

The genes are TRBV7-9 and TRBJ2-7, with TRBD1 matching over 11 bases. The germline V gene encodes CDR1 SEHNR and CDR2 FQNEAQ (reference sequence). J was trimmed by 4 bases and V by 5 bases; bases with no gene match: 7. This CDR3 is built from 15 residues. CDR3 region: CASSILDRGQYEQYF. Here the CDR3 DNA reads TGTGCCAGCAGCATACTGGACAGGGGGCAGTACGAGCAGTACTTC. Full variable domain (missing parts from reference TRBV7-9 and TRBJ2-7): DTGVSQNPRHKITKRGQNVTFRCDPISEHNRLYWYRQTLGQGPEFLTYFQNEAQLEKSRLLSDRFSAERPKGSFSTLEIQRTEQGDSAMYLCASSILDRGQYEQYFGPGTRLTVT.

J is TRBJ2-2 and V is TRBV4-2; D might be TRBD1 (6 bases). Germline CDR1 is LGHNA and CDR2 is YNFKEQ. Trimming cost V 1 base and J 0 bases, with 12 bases left between them. CDR3 length equals 17 residues. The CDR3, as DNA: TGTGCCAGCAGCCAAGCCTCGGACAGACCGAACACCGGGGAGCTGTTTTTT. It codes for CASSQASDRPNTGELFF.

The sample holds a few counts of this clone. The genes are TRBV9 and TRBJ2-1; the D gene is possibly TRBD2 (6 bases). The V and J ends lost 0 bases and 4 bases respectively, with 11 bases between them. The CDR3 spans 15 residues. Looked up from germline, CDR1 is SGDLS and CDR2 is YYNGEE. CDR3 loop: CASSVEPSEYNEQFF. The CDR3 region has the DNA TGTGCCAGCAGCGTAGAACCTAGCGAATACAATGAGCAGTTCTTC.

V gene TRBV9 combines with J gene TRBJ2-5, with 9 bases aligning to TRBD1. J was trimmed by 2 bases and V by 3 bases; bases with no gene match: 8. Germline V gene lookup returns CDR1 SGDLS and CDR2 YYNGEE. CDR3 length: 16 residues. The DNA for the CDR3 is TGTGCCAGCAGCGGAGACGAACAGGGGGCGCAAGAGACCCAGTACTTC. It encodes CASSGDEQGAQETQYF.